A single sample gave rise to the 2 T cell receptor beta chains below, sequenced in a study of T cells after yellow fever vaccination (dated by TCRdb to about 2019). Interpreted using the paper, the treatment or condition label stands for: live attenuated yellow fever vaccine strain. The library was built by means of 5' RACE. The run used an Illumina HiSeq 2500. TCRdb reanalyzed the raw reads on its own, using fastp at Q25 for trimming and MiXCR for clone calling, and kept in-frame beta chains. Every distinct CDR3 protein forms one entry, paired with its most common genes and DNA. The sample table lists roughly 500,000 distinct CDR3 sequences, roughly a fifth of them with a count of one. The ten most abundant clones make up roughly an eighth of the sample. The sequences come from PBMCs, collected 15 days after the yellow fever booster vaccination. The receptors originated from a man aged 25 to 45 who received the YFV17D yellow fever vaccine.

This chain uses TRBV5-1 with TRBJ2-5; 7 bases match TRBD2. The CDR3 totals 16 residues. The V segment lost 4 bases and the J segment 2 bases; nucleotides outside the gene matches: 11. Germline loops: CDR1 SGHRS, CDR2 YFSETQ. CDR3 sequence reads: CASSRGPSGVQETQYF. The CDR3 coding sequence is TGCGCCAGCAGCCGAGGTCCTAGCGGAGTACAAGAGACCCAGTACTTC.

Comment on this clonotype: A read error may account for a junction end that differs from germline. J is TRBJ2-7 and V is TRBV7-3, with D uncertain. CDR1 is SGHTA, CDR2 FQGTGA, per germline. The CDR3 is made up of 8 amino acids. The CDR3 region is CASSLTRF. In nucleotides, the CDR3 is TGTGCCAGCAGCTTAACCCGTTTC.